The rows below give T cell receptor beta chains drawn from one sample of a study of neurological immune-mediated disorders. TCRdb itself ran the 5' RACE reads through MiXCR, one entry per CDR3 protein. The table shows fewer than 60,000 distinct CDR3 sequences, with 10% to 15% occurring only once. Sequenced sample: PBMCs. These receptors were collected from a male donor with HTLV-1-associated myelopathy (HAM/TSP). CDR3s include the opening cysteine and the closing phenylalanine or tryptophan.

J | V | CDR3
TRBJ2-1 | TRBV5-5 | CASSPEGGGPLDLFYNEQFF
TRBJ1-2 | TRBV20-1 | CSARFPTDRGYYGYTF
TRBJ2-1 | TRBV5-6 | CASSLEWAGVSYNEQFF
TRBJ2-7 | TRBV29-1 | CSVEVGTGTDEQYF
TRBJ1-5 | TRBV20-1 | CSASEGRGDSNQPQHF
TRBJ1-4 | TRBV12-3/TRBV12-4 | CASSSRVEKLFF
TRBJ2-1 | TRBV12-3/TRBV12-4 | CASSFFRDYNEQFF
TRBJ2-7 | TRBV29-1 | CSVRTASSYEQYF
TRBJ1-5 | TRBV20-1 | CSAIPGPSFNQPQHF
TRBJ2-2 | TRBV7-2 | CASSLGGAGRVTGELFF
TRBJ2-3 | TRBV20-1 | CSASQQGPSTDTQYF
TRBJ1-2 | TRBV2 | CASSELTAPYGYTF
TRBJ1-5 | TRBV15 | CATSREDQPQHF
TRBJ2-1 | TRBV28 | CASSASRGMSYNEQFF
TRBJ1-1 | TRBV10-3 | CAISEGFRGLENTEAFF
TRBJ1-3 | TRBV29-1 | CSVELMVSGNTIYF
TRBJ2-7 | TRBV7-2 | CASSLKQGYEQYF
TRBJ2-7 | TRBV7-2 | CASSLRTGLRNEQYF
TRBJ1-1 | TRBV15 | CATSRDLTRVGEAFF
TRBJ2-5 | TRBV29-1 | CSVVAGSETQYF
TRBJ2-1 | TRBV7-9 | CASSSGTVTYNEQFF
TRBJ1-2 | TRBV30 | CAWSDRDRGDNYGYTF
TRBJ1-2 | TRBV5-5 | CASSLGSGSLSGYTF
TRBJ2-1 | TRBV12-3/TRBV12-4 | CASTWRAPLYNDQFF
TRBJ1-1 | TRBV10-3 | CAISESRQDSAEAFF
TRBJ2-7 | TRBV5-1 | CASSFPGTGEKYF
TRBJ1-5 | TRBV20-1 | CSARNTLRQPQHF
TRBJ1-1 | TRBV5-1 | CASSSGQGGLTEAFF
TRBJ1-2 | TRBV27 | CASSLSGQGLGGSAFYGYTF
TRBJ2-3 | TRBV7-9 | CASSLTSGAGDTQYF
TRBJ2-7 | TRBV6-5 | CASSYSDERGQYF
TRBJ1-4 | TRBV5-1 | CASSERRQGPEKLFF
TRBJ1-4 | TRBV15 | CATSAGIDNEKLFF
TRBJ1-1 | TRBV5-6 | CASSGGQGQIEAFF
TRBJ1-6 | TRBV24-1 | CATSRGFSSPLHF
TRBJ2-7 | TRBV5-1 | CASSLAGTVVDEQYF
TRBJ2-7 | TRBV2 | CASSSGLADYEQYF
TRBJ1-5 | TRBV28 | CASRGHPDQPQHF
TRBJ2-3 | TRBV6-2/TRBV6-3 | CASSSRDRHTSTDTQYF
TRBJ2-3 | TRBV5-5 | CASSPWADTQYF
TRBJ2-1 | TRBV7-2 | CSSSLARYFYNEQFF
TRBJ2-7 | TRBV5-1 | CASSTRQGAPLEQYF
TRBJ1-2 | TRBV5-6 | CASSSGTVVYGYTF
TRBJ1-5 | TRBV7-2 | CASSSTGGNQPQHF
TRBJ2-3 | TRBV10-3 | CAISDSATSGVIDTQYF
TRBJ2-3 | TRBV7-9 | CASTAPQVGTQYF
TRBJ2-2 | TRBV11-2 | CASSKLAGNTGELFF
TRBJ2-5 | TRBV6-2/TRBV6-3 | CASSCTETQYF
TRBJ1-4 | TRBV5-1 | CASSLARQGLAKLFF
TRBJ2-5 | TRBV20-1 | CSGWGVLQETQYF
TRBJ1-2 | TRBV7-2 | CASSLMNLGGESYTF
TRBJ1-4 | TRBV28 | CASSLIAGSGEKLFF
TRBJ2-2 | TRBV6-4 | CASSAGSTGELFF